Listed here are 25 T cell receptor beta chains from one sample, sequenced in a study of post-analysis software for immune sequencing data. What these receptors recognize is not known. TCR beta libraries were prepared from cDNA with unique molecular identifiers. A single record per CDR3 protein comes from TCRdb applying MiXCR to the PCR reads. Among a few hundred thousand distinct CDR3 sequences, about 40% were seen once, and the ten largest hold 4.5% to 5.5%. The study, taken as a whole, reports: About five TRBV segments (TRBV5-6, TRBV5-1 and TRBV20-1 among them) occurred more frequently in patients than in controls.

The sequenced sample consisted of blood. Receptor source: a girl aged 10-17 years with multiple sclerosis.

Ten or more counts support this clonotype. J is TRBJ2-3 and V is TRBV28; D gene ambiguous. Trimming stripped 4 bases from V and 4 bases from J, with 15 bases between. CDR3 size: 15 residues. CDR1 MDHEN and CDR2 SYDVKM come from the germline V gene. CDR3 protein: CASSSNLLGADTQYF. The CDR3 DNA is TGTGCCAGCAGTTCAAACCTTCTTGGCGCAGATACGCAGTATTTT.

Points on this clonotype: A much larger clone lies one base from this, so it may be a read error. The rearrangement uses TRBV12-3 or TRBV12-4 and TRBJ2-1; D is possibly TRBD2 (6 bases). This CDR3 comprises 13 residues. V lost 4 bases, J lost 6 bases, and 10 bases lay in between. In DNA form, the CDR3 reads TGTGCCAGCAGTTCGCGGGGTTGCAATGAGCAGTTCTTC. It is translated as CASSSRGCNEQFF.

Points on this clonotype: A much larger clone lies a single base off, so this may be a read error. V gene TRBV4-1 combines with J gene TRBJ2-5; 8 bases agree with TRBD2. The J call is uncertain, as TRBJ2-1 better fits the DNA end. From germline, CDR1 is MGHRA and CDR2 YSYEKL. This CDR3 comprises 15 residues. The CDR3 DNA reads as TGCGCCAGCAGCCAAGAGGGCGGGGGGCAAGAGACCCAGTTCTTC. It encodes CASSQEGGGQETQFF.

Worth noting for this clonotype: A much larger clone differs by one base, so this may be a read error. The chain couples TRBV12-3 or TRBV12-4 to TRBJ2-1; 7 nucleotides agree with TRBD2. The CDR3 loop spans 14 amino acids. CDR3 DNA sequence: TGTGGCAGCAGTTCGGGGGGACGGTACCATGAGCAGTTCTTC. Translated, it gives CGSSSGGRYHEQFF.

Points on this clonotype: A read error is possible here, since a much larger clone lies one base away. CDR3 amino acids: CSVPGQGHTEAFF. CDR3 nucleotides: TGCAGCGTCCCGGGACAGGGGCACACTGAAGCTTTCTTT. V gene TRBV29-1 combines with J gene TRBJ1-1, with 10 bases fitting TRBD1. Germline CDR1 and CDR2: SQVTM and ANQGSEA. This CDR3 has 13 residues. The V segment lost 6 bases and the J segment 3 bases; nucleotides outside the gene matches: 4.

This clonotype was observed a few times. It may be a read error: a sequence one base away is much more abundant. This sequence joins TRBV21-1 and TRBJ2-5; TRBD1, the D gene given by the table, was not confirmed from the DNA. TRBV21-1 is a listed pseudogene. CDR3 length: 16 residues. CDR3 residues: CASSKDVGQTQEAQYF. The CDR3 DNA reads as TGTGCCAGCAGCAAAGATGTCGGACAGACGCAAGAGGCCCAGTACTTC.

V usage is TRBV6-6 and J usage is TRBJ2-2, with 11 bases matching TRBD2. V lost 5 bases and J lost 0; bases outside the gene matches: 2. The CDR3 spans 16 residues. Germline loops: CDR1 MNHNY, CDR2 SVGAGI (reference sequence). CDR3 DNA sequence: TGTGCCAGCAGTAAGACTAGCGGGGCGAACACCGGGGAGCTGTTTTTT. Its translation: CASSKTSGANTGELFF.

This clonotype was observed many times. The chain is built from TRBV4-1 and TRBJ1-2, with D uncertain. This CDR3 is built from 13 residues. Germline V gene sequence: CDR1 MGHRA, CDR2 YSYEKL. The V and J ends lost 1 base and 4 bases respectively, with 7 bases between them. CDR3 residues: CASSQAPSYGYTF. CDR3 in DNA: TGCGCCAGCAGCCAAGCGCCTAGCTATGGCTACACCTTC.

The table lists this clonotype with a few counts. The J gene is TRBJ2-7, the V gene TRBV29-1; D ambiguous. The CDR3 extends over 12 amino acids. The germline gives CDR1 SQVTM, CDR2 ANQGSEA. Trimming stripped 7 bases from V and 4 bases from J, with 14 bases between. The CDR3 region is CSATRADYEQYF. The DNA for the CDR3 is TGCAGCGCAACAAGGGCCGATTACGAGCAGTACTTC.

There are a few counts of this clonotype. This sequence joins TRBV19 and TRBJ1-2; no clear D. Looked up from germline, CDR1 is LNHDA and CDR2 is SQIVND (reference sequence). Trimming stripped 3 bases from V and 4 bases from J, with 9 bases between. This CDR3 region has 13 residues. CDR3 DNA: TGTGCCAGTAGTATCAGCGACTTCTATGGCTACACCTTC. Protein: CASSISDFYGYTF. The full variable domain, rest sourced from reference TRBV19 and TRBJ1-2, is DGGITQSPKYLFRKEGQNVTLSCEQNLNHDAMYWYRQDPGQGLRLIYYSQIVNDFQKGDIAEGYSVSREKKESFPLTVTSAQKNPTAFYLCASSISDFYGYTFGSGTRLTVV.

There are a few counts of this clonotype. The J gene is TRBJ2-7, the V gene TRBV20-1; 7 nucleotides agree with TRBD2. Germline trimming cut 3 bases from V and 7 bases from J; bases unmatched to any gene: 9. The CDR3 length is 13 residues. Looked up from germline, CDR1 is DFQATT and CDR2 is SNEGSKA (reference sequence). Written as DNA, the CDR3 is TGCAGTGCTAGGAGCGGGGCAAAGGTGGAGCAGTACTTC. Translating it yields CSARSGAKVEQYF.

On this clonotype itself: This may be a read error, as it is one base from a much larger clone. The chain links TRBV7-8 to TRBJ2-3; D not certain. The CDR3 length is 16 residues. The germline V gene encodes CDR1 SGHVS and CDR2 FQNEAQ. Here the CDR3 reads CASSLEVSVHTDAQYF. Here the CDR3 DNA reads TGTGCCAGCAGCTTAGAGGTTTCGGTACACACAGATGCGCAGTATTTT.

As for this clonotype: This may be a read error, as it is one base from a much larger clone. This sequence joins TRBV5-1 and TRBJ1-1, with 8 bases aligning to TRBD1. V lost 4 bases and J lost 0; bases outside the gene matches: 5. This CDR3 is 15 amino acids long. The germline V gene has CDR1 SGHRS and CDR2 YFSETQ. For the CDR3, the DNA is TGCGCCAGCAGCGTGACAGGGGCTCTGAACACTGAAGCTTTCTTT. Amino acid sequence: CASSVTGALNTEAFF.

The table lists this clonotype with many counts. The chain links TRBV5-1 to TRBJ2-3, with 9 bases aligning to TRBD1. The CDR3 loop spans 14 amino acids. Trimming at V came to 4 bases and at J to 4 bases, leaving 4 bases not matched to a gene. Germline-derived CDR1 and CDR2 are SGHRS and YFSETQ. As DNA, the CDR3 is TGCGCCAGCAGCCTGGACAGGGGAGCAGATACGCAGTATTTT. It is translated as CASSLDRGADTQYF.

This clonotype was observed a few times. The chain recombines TRBV6-4 with TRBJ1-3; TRBD1 might be the D (5 bases). Germline CDR1 and CDR2: MRHNA and SNTAGT. This CDR3 contains 14 residues. V lost 0 bases and J 2 bases, leaving 5 bases between the germline ends. The CDR3 nucleotides read TGTGCCAGCAGTGACTCGGGGGCTGGAAACACCATATATTTT. Protein product: CASSDSGAGNTIYF.

This clonotype showed up many times. The chain carries TRBV20-1 and TRBJ1-1, with D perhaps TRBD1 (5 bases). V was cut by 2 bases and J by 1 base, with 11 bases left in between. The length of the CDR3 is 14 residues. Germline values: CDR1 DFQATT, CDR2 SNEGSKA (reference sequence). CDR3 coding DNA: TGCAGTGCTAGAAAGGGGCAAGCGAACACTGAAGCTTTCTTT. It is translated as CSARKGQANTEAFF.

CDR3 coding DNA: TGTGCCAGCGACCGTGCGGGGCAGGGTTGGTCTGAGCAGTTCTTC. Translating it yields CASDRAGQGWSEQFF. This rearrangement joins TRBV5-6 to TRBJ2-1, with D maybe TRBD2 (6 bases). The CDR3 runs to 15 residues. V was shortened by 7 bases and J by 9 bases, with 23 bases between the two germline ends. The germline V gene has CDR1 SGHDT and CDR2 YYEEEE.

This clonotype was seen once. The gene calls are TRBV5-1 and TRBJ2-7; 8 nucleotides align to TRBD1. Gene TRBJ2-5 matches the end of the DNA better, so the J call may be wrong. CDR1 SGHRS and CDR2 YFSETQ come from the germline V gene. The CDR3 length is 14 residues. This chain's CDR3 is CASSWGQGAETQYF. The DNA of the CDR3 is TGCGCCAGCAGCTGGGGCCAGGGGGCCGAGACCCAGTACTTC.

At least ten counts were recorded for this clonotype. The V and J genes are TRBV7-2 and TRBJ1-6; no clear D. This CDR3 has 13 amino acids. V dropped 4 bases and J dropped 4 bases, with 5 bases sitting between them. Germline V gene data show CDR1 as SGHTA and CDR2 as FQGNSA. The CDR3 loop is CASSSPYNSPLHF. In DNA, the CDR3 is TGTGCCAGCAGCTCGCCATATAATTCACCCCTCCACTTT.

This clonotype was recorded once. V and J are TRBV6-1 and TRBJ1-1; 7 nucleotides align to TRBD1. The CDR3 totals 15 residues. The V gene's germline CDR1 is MNHNS and CDR2 SASEGT. V trimming: 1 base; J trimming: 14 bases; junction bases outside the gene matches: 16. The CDR3 protein is CASSEVFWQGEVNFF. The CDR3, as DNA: TGTGCCAGCAGTGAAGTCTTCTGGCAGGGGGAAGTCAACTTCTTT.

This clonotype has ten or more counts. The V call is TRBV3-1, the J call TRBJ2-5, with D uncertain. V lost 1 base and J 4 bases, leaving 13 bases between the germline ends. There are 15 residues in the CDR3. Germline loops: CDR1 LGHDT, CDR2 YNNKEL (reference sequence). The CDR3: CASSQVPDAPETQYF. The CDR3 DNA reads TGTGCCAGCAGCCAAGTTCCGGATGCCCCAGAGACCCAGTACTTC.

As for this clonotype: A much larger clone sits a single nucleotide away, making a read error possible. This chain joins TRBV7-2 and TRBJ2-1; 8 positions agree with TRBD2. This CDR3 region has 15 residues. In germline, CDR1 is SGHTA, CDR2 FQGNSA. J lost 9 bases, V lost 5 bases, and 12 bases had no gene match. CDR3 in DNA: TGTGCCAGCAGCCTATATCGGGGGGGTCCTGGTGAGCAGTTCTTC. It encodes CASSLYRGGPGEQFF.

V usage is TRBV5-1 and J usage is TRBJ2-5, with 10 nucleotides matching TRBD2. Looked up from germline, CDR1 is SGHRS and CDR2 is YFSETQ. The V segment lost 6 bases and the J segment 3 bases; nucleotides outside the gene matches: 8. The CDR3 is made up of 15 amino acids. The CDR3 DNA reads TGCGCCAGCACCCAGCGGGGGGGAGCTAAAGAGACCCAGTACTTC. Protein: CASTQRGGAKETQYF.

This clonotype was detected many times. The J gene is TRBJ1-5, the V gene TRBV7-2; 12 nucleotides agree with TRBD1. CDR3 length: 19 residues. V shed 1 base, J shed 0 bases, and the junction held 7 bases outside the gene matches. CDR1 SGHTA and CDR2 FQGNSA come from the germline V gene. The CDR3 bases are TGTGCCAGCAGCTTAGGACCGGGACAGGGGGCTACTAGCAATCAGCCCCAGCATTTT. Amino acid sequence: CASSLGPGQGATSNQPQHF.

This clonotype has a count of ten or more. The genes are TRBV5-1 and TRBJ1-2, with TRBD1 identical over 12 bases. Trimming cost V 0 bases and J 2 bases; bases outside gene matches: 17. The CDR3 is made up of 21 amino acids. CDR1 and CDR2 from the germline V gene are SGHRS and YFSETQ. This CDR3 reads CASSLALVGTGGIATNYGYTF. The CDR3 bases are TGCGCCAGCAGCTTGGCCCTCGTAGGGACAGGGGGCATTGCTACAAACTATGGCTACACCTTC. Full variable domain (outside the CDR3, taken from reference TRBV5-1 and TRBJ1-2): KAGVTQTPRYLIKTRGQQVTLSCSPISGHRSVSWYQQTPGQGLQFLFEYFSETQRNKGNFPGRFSGRQFSNSRSEMNVSTLELGDSALYLCASSLALVGTGGIATNYGYTFGSGTRLTVV.